The next 24 T cell receptor beta chains were all read from a single sample in a study of blood T cell repertoires in COVID-19. Assay: immunoSEQ multiplex PCR; the TCRdb copy retains only in-frame clones and omits some. This sample has 200,000 to 250,000 clones, with roughly nine tenths found just once. The source material was peripheral blood. The receptors were sampled from a woman under 30 who had recovered from COVID-19.

This rearrangement joins TRBV7-2 to TRBJ2-7; tentative D call: TRBD1 (6 bases). The CDR3 has 16 residues. The ends were cut back, 2 bases at V and 0 bases at J, with 14 bases in the middle. Germline CDR1 SGHTA, CDR2 FQGNSA. This CDR3 reads CASSLRGWGSSYEQYF. CDR3 bases: TGTGCCAGCAGCTTAAGGGGGTGGGGTAGCTCCTACGAGCAGTACTTC.

This chain links TRBV28 with TRBJ2-1; weak D call: TRBD1 (6 bases). In germline, CDR1 is MDHEN, CDR2 SYDVKM. CDR3 length: 15 amino acids. V lost 2 bases and J lost 3, with 11 bases in between. In DNA, the CDR3 is TGTGCCAGCAGTTTAGGAGGACAGAACTACAATGAGCAGTTCTTC. Protein product: CASSLGGQNYNEQFF.

J is TRBJ2-1 and V is TRBV7-3; 9 bases fit TRBD1. The CDR3 loop spans 15 amino acids. In germline, CDR1 is SGHTA, CDR2 FQGTGA. The J segment lost 4 bases and the V segment lost 5 bases, leaving 6 bases of the junction unmatched. This chain's CDR3 is CASSEDRGGYNEQFF. The CDR3 nucleotides are TGTGCCAGCAGCGAAGACAGGGGGGGATACAATGAGCAGTTCTTC.

The V and J genes are TRBV2 and TRBJ2-5; 9 bases line up with TRBD2. The CDR3 is 15 amino acids. In germline, CDR1 is SNHLY, CDR2 FYNNEI. The ends lost 3 bases at V and 4 bases at J; junction bases unmatched: 6. CDR3 in amino acids: CASSDAGGPGETQYF. The CDR3 DNA reads TGTGCCAGCAGTGACGCGGGAGGGCCGGGAGAGACCCAGTACTTC.

The chain recombines TRBV5-6 with TRBJ2-2, with 9 bases identical to TRBD1. Germline-derived CDR1 and CDR2 are SGHDT and YYEEEE. The junction had 1 base not matched to a gene; V was cut back by 3 bases and J by 4 bases. The CDR3 runs 14 residues. CDR3 DNA sequence: TGTGCCAGCAGCTGGGACAGGGCCACCGGGGAGCTGTTTTTT. Its protein product is CASSWDRATGELFF.

The rearrangement links TRBV6-5 to TRBJ2-1; no definite D call. V lost 6 bases and J lost 5, with 8 bases in between. Germline values: CDR1 MNHEY, CDR2 SVGAGI. This CDR3 comprises 12 residues. Here the CDR3 reads CASSLSHNEQFF. The CDR3 DNA follows: TGTGCCAGCAGCTTATCCCACAATGAGCAGTTCTTC.

The chain combines TRBV5-1 with TRBJ2-7; D uncertain. With 2 bases removed from V and 3 bases from J, the gap between germline ends came to 9 bases. This CDR3 is 13 amino acids long. Germline V gene lookup returns CDR1 SGHRS and CDR2 YFSETQ. DNA for the CDR3: TGCGCCAGCAGCTTCTATGAGCTCTACGAGCAGTACTTC. Translation gives CASSFYELYEQYF.

The V and J genes are TRBV11-2 and TRBJ1-2; D remains ambiguous. Trimming stripped 5 bases from V and 4 bases from J, with 14 bases between. Germline V gives CDR1 SGHAT, CDR2 FQNNGV. The CDR3 spans 14 residues. The CDR3 region has the DNA TGTGCCAGCAGCCCACCGTCGGGGAGCTATGGCTACACCTTC. Amino acid sequence: CASSPPSGSYGYTF.

J is TRBJ2-2 and V is TRBV6-5; TRBD2 matches at 8 bases. This CDR3 is built from 15 residues. The ends lost 7 bases at V and 0 bases at J; junction bases unmatched: 4. Germline CDR1 and CDR2: MNHEY and SVGAGI. CDR3 nucleotide sequence: TGTGCCAGCAAATCGGGACTAGCGAACACCGGGGAGCTGTTTTTT. It codes for CASKSGLANTGELFF.

The V gene is TRBV6-5, the J gene TRBJ1-2; TRBD1 matches at 8 bases. This CDR3 has 14 residues. Germline V gene sequence: CDR1 MNHEY, CDR2 SVGAGI. V dropped 6 bases and J dropped 3; count of bases not matched to a gene: 6. CDR3 amino acids: CASRPGGADYGYTF. CDR3 DNA: TGTGCCAGCAGACCAGGGGGCGCTGACTATGGCTACACCTTC.

The gene calls are TRBV14 and TRBJ1-5, with D hard to call. Trimming took 0 bases from V and 12 from J, leaving 15 bases between them. This CDR3 region has 14 residues. Germline V gene lookup returns CDR1 SGHDN and CDR2 FVKESK. CDR3 region: CASSQDGNGVNQHF. The CDR3 DNA sequence: TGTGCCAGCAGCCAAGATGGGAACGGGGTGAACCAGCATTTT.

The J gene is TRBJ1-4, the V gene TRBV4-2; the match to TRBD1 covers 9 bases. CDR3 size: 15 residues. Germline V CDR1 and CDR2: LGHNA, YNFKEQ. Unmatched junction bases numbered 4, after V lost 0 bases and J lost 8 bases. CDR3 sequence reads: CASSQDGTGHEKLFF. The CDR3 DNA follows: TGTGCCAGCAGCCAAGACGGGACAGGGCACGAAAAACTGTTTTTT.

This sequence joins TRBV27 and TRBJ2-7, with 9 bases matching TRBD1. The CDR3 totals 14 residues. Germline loops: CDR1 MNHEY, CDR2 SMNVEV (reference sequence). The V gene end was trimmed by 6 bases and the J gene end by 3 bases; junction bases not matched to a gene: 6. The chain's CDR3 is CASRRGGQGYEQYF. The CDR3 bases are TGTGCCAGCAGAAGAGGGGGACAGGGCTACGAGCAGTACTTC.

The chain combines TRBV12-3 or TRBV12-4 with TRBJ2-7, with no clear D. V was cut by 1 base and J by 4 bases, with 8 bases left in between. The CDR3 covers 13 residues. CDR3 DNA sequence: TGTGCCAGCAGTTTAGGTGGCCCTTACGAGCAGTACTTC. Translating it yields CASSLGGPYEQYF.

This sequence joins TRBV9 and TRBJ1-2; 10 nucleotides line up with TRBD1. With 0 bases clipped from V and 2 bases from J, the junction kept 1 base outside the gene matches. The length of the CDR3 is 15 residues. CDR1 and CDR2 from the germline V gene are SGDLS and YYNGEE. The CDR3 loop is CASSVAGQGNYGYTF. The CDR3 nucleotides are TGTGCCAGCAGCGTAGCGGGACAGGGGAACTATGGCTACACCTTC.

The chain carries TRBV9 and TRBJ2-1, with 9 bases fitting TRBD2. V was clipped by 3 bases and J by 4 bases; unmatched bases: 14. Looked up from germline, CDR1 is SGDLS and CDR2 is YYNGEE. The CDR3 is 18 residues long. CDR3 nucleotide sequence: TGTGCCAGCAGCGCAGGAGGGGGCATGCTAGCGGGGTACAATGAGCAGTTCTTC. It encodes CASSAGGGMLAGYNEQFF.

V is TRBV4-2 and J is TRBJ1-2; TRBD1 agrees at 7 bases. In germline, CDR1 is LGHNA, CDR2 YNFKEQ. This CDR3 comprises 17 residues. V lost 4 bases to trimming and J lost 4 bases; unmatched junction nucleotides: 15. CDR3 sequence: CASSLRDSQGGFYGYTF. For the CDR3, the DNA is TGTGCCAGCAGCCTCCGGGACAGCCAAGGGGGCTTCTATGGCTACACCTTC.

Turning to this clone: Since a much larger clone is just one base distant, this may be a read error. The chain carries TRBV7-9 and TRBJ1-1; a possible D gene is TRBD1 (5 bases). The CDR3 totals 13 residues. V shed 5 bases and J shed 1 base, with 8 bases lying between them. The germline CDR1 and CDR2 sequences are SEHNR and FQNEAQ (reference sequence). The CDR3 DNA reads TGTGCCAGCAGCCCGGACACGAACACTGAAGCTTTCTTT. Protein: CASSPDTNTEAFF.

The rearrangement links TRBV5-5 to TRBJ2-7; 8 positions match TRBD1. The germline gives CDR1 SGHKS, CDR2 YYEKEE (reference sequence). The CDR3 contains 15 residues. V was clipped by 5 bases and J by 3 bases; unmatched bases: 10. CDR3 nucleotide sequence: TGTGCCAGCAGTCTGGATGACAGGGGTGGCTACGAGCAGTACTTC. Residues: CASSLDDRGGYEQYF. Supplemented by reference TRBV5-5 and TRBJ2-7, the full variable domain reads DAGVTQSPTHLIKTRGQQVTLRCSPISGHKSVSWYQQVLGQGPQFIFQYYEKEERGRGNFPDRFSARQFPNYSSELNVNALLLGDSALYLCASSLDDRGGYEQYFGPGTRLTVT.

The gene calls are TRBV9 and TRBJ2-3, with TRBD1 matching 9 bases. After removal of 1 base from V and 4 bases from J, the junction contained 13 bases not matched to a gene. The CDR3 totals 18 residues. Germline V gene data show CDR1 as SGDLS and CDR2 as YYNGEE. The CDR3 sequence: CASSVSWTRDRESDTQYF. CDR3 nucleotides: TGTGCCAGCAGCGTATCGTGGACACGGGACAGGGAATCAGATACGCAGTATTTT.

This rearrangement joins TRBV19 to TRBJ2-5, with TRBD2 matching over 7 bases. Germline loops: CDR1 LNHDA, CDR2 SQIVND (reference sequence). The CDR3 sequence is 14 residues long. V was clipped by 1 base and J by 5 bases; unmatched bases: 4. CDR3 nucleotide sequence: TGTGCCAGTAGTATAGTACTAGCGAGGGAGACCCAGTACTTC. Translation: CASSIVLARETQYF.

The V call is TRBV6-5, the J call TRBJ2-1, with 12 bases aligning to TRBD1. The CDR3 is 14 amino acids. The V segment lost 8 bases and the J segment 7 bases; nucleotides outside the gene matches: 6. CDR1 is MNHEY and CDR2 is SVGAGI in the germline V gene. The CDR3 protein is CASWDRGQGNEQFF. Here the CDR3 DNA reads TGTGCCAGCTGGGACAGGGGGCAGGGGAATGAGCAGTTCTTC.

The rearrangement joins TRBV5-5 to TRBJ2-7; 10 bases align to TRBD1. This CDR3 contains 14 residues. Germline assignment: CDR1 SGHKS and CDR2 YYEKEE (reference sequence). J lost 2 bases, V lost 4 bases, and 3 bases had no gene match. The CDR3 DNA is TGTGCCAGCAGCCCTGGGACAGGGGCCTACGAGCAGTACTTC. Translation gives CASSPGTGAYEQYF.

The chain links TRBV5-8 to TRBJ1-1, with 9 bases matching TRBD1. CDR1 is SGHTS and CDR2 is YDEGEE in the germline V gene. The CDR3 has 14 amino acids. Unmatched junction bases numbered 6, after V lost 8 bases and J lost 1 base. The CDR3 sequence is CASTYRGQNTEAFF. The DNA of the CDR3 is TGTGCCAGTACTTACAGGGGGCAGAACACTGAAGCTTTCTTT.